This entry describes one TCR beta chain. The antigen remains unidentified. The data originate from a study of post-analysis software for immune sequencing data. Study-wide context: In terms of disease course, relapsing-remitting, secondary progressive and progressive-relapsing multiple sclerosis were included.

Findings of the study overall: Controls' normalized Chao1 diversity significantly exceeded that of multiple sclerosis patients. Strong co-clustering by F measure was evident for samples that had been prepared in the same batch. TRBV5-6, TRBV5-1 and TRBV20-1 were among a few TRBV segments more frequent in patients than controls.

Researchers reported that TCR beta cDNA libraries carried unique molecular identifiers. Once roughly 1 to 10 million T cells were used, hundreds of thousands of cDNA molecules resulted. TCRdb passed the PCR reads through MiXCR, listing each CDR3 protein once. The sample contains roughly 400,000 distinct CDR3 sequences, about 39% of which appear only once. The CDR3 sequence is 17 residues long. The germline V gene encodes CDR1 SGHRS and CDR2 YFSETQ. J gave up 5 bases and V 4 bases, and 13 bases lay outside the gene matches. The sample comprised blood. The chain joins TRBV5-1 to TRBJ2-2, with 8 bases that match TRBD1. The sequence was collected from a girl aged 2 to 10 with multiple sclerosis. Here the CDR3 reads CASSPIGQGLRTGELFF. CDR3 DNA sequence: TGCGCCAGCAGCCCAATCGGACAGGGCTTACGGACCGGGGAGCTGTTTTTT.